The clone carrying this T cell receptor (beta chain) was seen a few times. This CDR3 has 17 amino acids. Germline-derived CDR1 and CDR2 are MNHEY and SVGAGI. Unmatched junction bases numbered 8, after V lost 2 bases and J lost 2 bases. This sample is drawn from a study of blood T cells in healthy people across ages. Study overall: Using template switching, researchers captured about one barcoded beta molecule for each two T cells.

Every donor contributed around 10 milliliters of peripheral blood by blood draw. Next came a second PCR, run for about 7 to 11 cycles, which used a sample-barcoded 5' primer along with a J-beta primer mix. MiXCR was run by TCRdb on the 5' RACE reads, yielding one entry per CDR3 protein. The sample lists some 850,000 distinct CDR3 sequences; under 30% were seen once. The sample was also reused in another study, on T cells of mothers and their children.

The receptor was isolated from a boy under 18 in good health. This chain links TRBV6-5 with TRBJ2-3; the match to TRBD1 covers 9 bases. Sample: blood. CDR3 in DNA: TGTGCCAGCAGTTACCGATCCGGGACAGGGTCCACAGATACGCAGTATTTT. Residues: CASSYRSGTGSTDTQYF.